One TCR beta chain is described in this entry. Its target is unknown. Germline V gives CDR1 SGHNT, CDR2 YENEEA. CDR3 length: 12 residues. V was clipped by 5 bases and J by 4 bases, with 9 bases between them. Data came from immunoSEQ multiplex PCR; TCRdb stores just in-frame clones and leaves some out. The sample lists some 180,000 clones, 86% occurring once. This entry belongs to a study of cytomegalovirus exposure and HLA in healthy donors. Whole-study results and caveats: Cytomegalovirus-associated status was assigned to about 160 TCR beta chains. Three chains linked to CMV were shown in vitro to be specific for CMV antigens.

Sequenced: PBMCs. V gene TRBV11-3 combines with J gene TRBJ2-7; D perhaps matches TRBD1 (5 bases). The TCR comes from a man between 25 and 39 years old in good health and CMV-seropositive. The CDR3: CASSPRTYEQYF. CDR3 in DNA: TGTGCCAGCAGCCCACGGACATACGAGCAGTACTTC.